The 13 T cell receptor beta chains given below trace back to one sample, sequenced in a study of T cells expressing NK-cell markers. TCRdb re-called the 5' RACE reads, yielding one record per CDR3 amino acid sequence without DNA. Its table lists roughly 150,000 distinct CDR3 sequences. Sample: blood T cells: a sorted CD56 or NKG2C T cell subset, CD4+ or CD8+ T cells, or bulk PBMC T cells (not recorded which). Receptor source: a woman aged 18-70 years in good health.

The CDR3 reads CASTPLGSGEKLFF. The V gene is TRBV7-9, the J gene TRBJ1-4; TCRdb names TRBD1, which stays unverified in the absence of DNA. Germline V CDR1 and CDR2: SEHNR, FQNEAQ (reference sequence). This CDR3 has 14 residues.

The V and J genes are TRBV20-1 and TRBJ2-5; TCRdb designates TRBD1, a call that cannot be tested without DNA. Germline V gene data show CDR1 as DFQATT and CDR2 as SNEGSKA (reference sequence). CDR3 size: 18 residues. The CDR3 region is CSARDGGGPGALGETQYF.

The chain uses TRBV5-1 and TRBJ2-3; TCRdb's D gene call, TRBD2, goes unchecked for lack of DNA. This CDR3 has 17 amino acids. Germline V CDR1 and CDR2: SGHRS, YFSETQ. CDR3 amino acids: CASSLGGRVRGTDTQYF.

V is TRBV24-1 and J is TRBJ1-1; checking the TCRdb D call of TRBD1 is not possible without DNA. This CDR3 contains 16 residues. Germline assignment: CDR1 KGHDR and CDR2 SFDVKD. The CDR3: CATSLPISLRGTEAFF.

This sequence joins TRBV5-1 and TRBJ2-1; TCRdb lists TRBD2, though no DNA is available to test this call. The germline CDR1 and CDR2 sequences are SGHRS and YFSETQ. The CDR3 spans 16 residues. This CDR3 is CASSLMASGSFNEQFF.

The CDR3 is CSARDGRTLAKNIQYF. The chain links TRBV20-1 to TRBJ2-4; TCRdb outputs TRBD1, but without DNA this stays unchecked. This CDR3 spans 16 amino acids. The V gene's germline CDR1 is DFQATT and CDR2 SNEGSKA (reference sequence).

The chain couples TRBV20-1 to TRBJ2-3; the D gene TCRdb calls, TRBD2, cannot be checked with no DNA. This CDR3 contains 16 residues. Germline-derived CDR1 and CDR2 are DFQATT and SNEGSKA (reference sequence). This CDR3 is CSAYRTGSPSTDTQYF.

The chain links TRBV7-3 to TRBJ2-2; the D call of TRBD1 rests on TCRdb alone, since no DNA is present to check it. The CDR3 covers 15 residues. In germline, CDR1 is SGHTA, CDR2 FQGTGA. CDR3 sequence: CASSLNSGVSGELFF.

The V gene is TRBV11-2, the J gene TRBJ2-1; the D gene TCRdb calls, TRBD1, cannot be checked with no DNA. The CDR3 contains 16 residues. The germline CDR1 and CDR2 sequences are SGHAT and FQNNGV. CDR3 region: CASSLGLRGIYNEQFF.

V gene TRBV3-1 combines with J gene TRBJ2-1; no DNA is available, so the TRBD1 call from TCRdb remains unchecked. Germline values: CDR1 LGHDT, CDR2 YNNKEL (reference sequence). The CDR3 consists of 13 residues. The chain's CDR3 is CASSAGQGSEQFF.

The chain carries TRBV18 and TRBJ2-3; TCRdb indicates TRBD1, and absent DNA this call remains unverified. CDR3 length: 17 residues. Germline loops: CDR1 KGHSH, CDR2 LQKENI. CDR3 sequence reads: CASSPRDRDPETDTQYF.

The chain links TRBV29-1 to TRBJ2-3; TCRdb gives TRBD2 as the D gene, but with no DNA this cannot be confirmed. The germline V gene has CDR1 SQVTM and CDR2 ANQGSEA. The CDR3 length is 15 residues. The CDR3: CSVDLGGVAADTQYF.

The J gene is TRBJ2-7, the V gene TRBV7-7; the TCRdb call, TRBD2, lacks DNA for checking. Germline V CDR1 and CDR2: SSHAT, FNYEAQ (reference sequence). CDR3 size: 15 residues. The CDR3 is CASSFGPSGAYEQYF.